The text below deals with one T cell receptor beta chain. Its specific antigen is unknown. No qualities accompany the bases; no much larger clone lies one base away. The cohort comprised some 700 healthy bone marrow donors. At the time of sampling, every cohort member was nominally healthy, though immune exposures that went unrecorded were likely present. The donor was CMV seropositive and belonged to the group of 250 to 350 seropositive cohort members. A peripheral blood sample was collected from each donor, and TCR beta sequencing was performed on peripheral blood mononuclear cells. The Qiagen DNeasy Blood Extraction Kit was used to extract genomic DNA from the blood cell samples. The data are from a study of cytomegalovirus exposure and HLA in healthy donors listed by TCRdb under 2017. Notes on the research overall: In an earlier analysis of around 540 of the donors, 250 to 350 Gb of sequence data and some 100 million unique TCR beta sequences from roughly 180 million T cells were reported. Genome-wide SNP genotypes for about three fifths of the roughly 670 donors were used in a later genetic analysis, which treated that subset as a discovery cohort. Approximately 300 gigabases of sequencing data and 70 million to 100 million unique TCR sequences were included in an early release covering 550 to 800 HLA-typed donors. Of the 300 to 500 genotyped donors, 81% were placed in the genetic ancestry cluster associated with self-reported Caucasian donors. On average, around 240,000 unique TCR beta nucleotide sequences were sequenced per donor among 398 genotyped donors of the cohort, with roughly 18% of those sequences being non-productive. To predict cytomegalovirus infection status, the study combined high-throughput TCR immunosequencing, statistical association of individual TCRs with disease status, and machine learning. The aim of the study was to test whether cataloging public T cell receptors could identify signatures of past pathogen exposure. All discovery cohort repertoires had been generated on a single sequencing platform. In a later analysis, previously published TCR beta repertoires from hundreds of donors were re-analyzed and high-resolution HLA genotyping was added so that TCR occurrence patterns could be studied. Alongside the repertoire data, information on donor age, sex, ethnicity and CMV serostatus was compiled. Besides the first cohort of roughly 700 subjects, a separate validation cohort made up of 120 different subjects was used. Both class I and class II loci were covered by HLA typing, at four-digit resolution. Rather than drawing on any new phenotypic data, the later analysis identified candidate immune exposures from TCR beta sequences and the way those sequences occurred across donors. To decide whether each TCR beta V gene segment behaved as functional or pseudogenic, an earlier analysis of fewer than 750 of the donors relied on high-throughput TCR beta sequencing. Using immunosequencing, the study profiled T cell repertoires from around 670 subjects and related those repertoires to cytomegalovirus serostatus. Several DR-DQ haplotypes were handled as single units for association and clustering because linkage in the cohort was strong. The number of typed donors differed by locus: 629-630 for A, B, C, DRB1 and DQB1; 500 to 550 for DQA1; some 590 for DPA1; and about 450 for DPB1.

Overall study outcomes, separate from this receptor: The authors suggested that the approach could potentially be generalized to other disease states and immunological phenotypes. A further reported finding was that TCR beta sequences accurately predicted the HLA-A and HLA-B alleles for most subjects in the first cohort. The only immune exposure information available for the cohort was CMV serostatus. In the study, roughly 160 TCR beta chains were listed as associated with cytomegalovirus. Several of the top co-occurrence clusters appeared to be linked to parvovirus B19, influenza, CMV and Epstein-Barr virus, according to a later analysis. According to a later genetic analysis, donors in an Asian-associated ancestry cluster had fewer N-insertions in productive TCRs than the approximately 650-donor mean. Sequencing depth was assumed to be roughly uniform across donors in the presence/absence analyses, though that assumption may not hold. The classifier was reported to diagnose cytomegalovirus status with high specificity and sensitivity in both the original and validation cohorts. An earlier analysis of 450 to 750 of the donors showed that most TCR beta V segments appeared in productive rearrangements either about 87% or about 30% of the time, which broadly matched IMGT annotations. Specific HLA alleles were associated with around 18,000 TCR beta sequences at a false discovery rate of 0.05 in a later analysis. A later genetic analysis associated a missense DCLRE1C variant with V-gene and J-gene trimming of TCR beta chains, and an independent cohort replicated the association. A later analysis found that most CMV-associated TCR beta chains appeared HLA-restricted, with HLA associations seemingly driven largely by CMV exposure. A cluster of highly shared sequence variants was judged likely to represent a technical artifact of the sequencing pipeline. In vitro tests confirmed that three of the cytomegalovirus-associated TCR beta chains recognize cytomegalovirus antigens. When HLA alleles, especially DR and DQ, strongly co-occurred, TCR associations were difficult to assign to individual alleles. Because HLA typing was unavailable for some donors at each locus, only the typed subset was used in association tests. In a later analysis, HLA-associated TCR beta chains showed more clonal expansion and lower generation probabilities than non-associated chains that were equally common. Linkage disequilibrium might explain the correlated functional status among segregating V segments, but an unknown experimental factor could not be ruled out. Most TCR sequences were observed very rarely across donors, whereas some public TCRs were present in many individuals. Because counts were too low, 15 to 20 rarely observed V segments, including chromosome 9 orphons, were excluded from the earlier analysis of under 650 of the donors. According to a later analysis, TCR association rates differed among HLA loci, with DRB1 alleles showing the most associated TCRs and HLA-C alleles showing the fewest. Because the 87-base-pair reads could not distinguish some IMGT-functional V segments, including TRBV6-2 and TRBV6-3, those segments were excluded. Only TCR beta chains were sequenced in this cohort, and the absence of alpha or paired-chain data limited detectable features.

Libraries came from the immunoSEQ multiplex PCR assay. A mixture of 60 forward primers for TCR Vbeta segments and 13 reverse primers for TCR Jbeta segments was used in the multiplex PCR. The CDR3 region of rearranged TCR beta genes was amplified from genomic DNA by a multiplex PCR assay. On the Illumina HiSeq System, the amplified TCR beta libraries were sequenced as 87-base-pair reads. The authors' pipeline ran thus. In a later analysis, 77 million or so unique TCR beta chains were counted across the approximately 640 repertoires, and roughly 9.9 million of these chains were shared by at least two donors. Raw reads were error-corrected and collapsed into unique sequences with a nearest-neighbor algorithm that merged closely related sequences to remove PCR and sequencing errors. V, D and J gene segments were assigned by aligning CDR3 sequences to IMGT reference sequences. For a sequence to be retained, a match of at least six nucleotides to both a V gene segment and a J gene segment was required. A rearrangement was called productive if the CDR3 had no stop codons and remained in frame with V and J, and every other rearrangement was called non-productive. Following IMGT convention, CDR3 was defined as the stretch from the second conserved V-encoded cysteine up to the conserved J-encoded phenylalanine. The earlier analysis of 500 to 750 of the donors excluded any sequence lacking an unambiguous match to a single V gene segment. An earlier analysis of a few hundred of the donors called V segments functional above 56.7% productive rearrangements and segregating when the between-donor standard deviation exceeded 5%. A statistical classification framework was built for diagnosing cytomegalovirus status from the catalog of TCR beta chain sequences. In a later analysis, TCR nucleotide sequences were compared against IMGT/GENE-DB human TR gene sequences so that V and J genes could be assigned. A later analysis assigned CDR3 sequences and most-parsimonious VDJ recombination scenarios with the TCRdist pipeline. In a later analysis, each TCR beta chain was defined by its CDR3 amino acid sequence together with its V-gene family, and reads lacking a unique V-gene family were excluded. As a way to deal with suspected cross-contamination and a sequencing artifact, a later analysis dropped 640 or so nucleotide sequences that were highly shared and had low generation probability. For each public chain, a later analysis derived a clonal expansion index from normalized ranks of inferred template counts within each repertoire. In a later analysis, generation probabilities were computed with a VDJ recombination model fitted to out-of-frame rearrangements, and the resulting probabilities were checked against IGoR. Hypergeometric tests were used in a later analysis to score TCR-TCR, TCR-HLA and TCR-CMV co-occurrence, with a repertoire-size bias correction applied to the TCR pairs. False discovery rates were estimated in a later analysis by permuting HLA or CMV assignments 20 times. A later analysis grouped co-occurring TCRs with DBSCAN, adding TCRdist sequence similarity when clustering within HLA-allele-positive subsets. Repertoires with fewer than 30,000 or more than 120,000 public chains, plus five repertoires with anomalous nucleotide sharing, were excluded from co-occurrence clustering. TCRdb holds this immuneACCESS table with in-frame rearrangements only. Some clones are missing; in checked studies, unresolved V genes explain under half, and the rest has no known cause. The DNA gave D and trimming, while V, J and clone size come from that table. This sample comprises about 140,000 clones, 70% to 85% of them detected only once. Of the sample, roughly 1.4% is held by the ten largest clones.

Reading the germline V gene gives CDR1 MDHEN and CDR2 SYDVKM. From the cysteine through the phenylalanine, the CDR3 covers 15 amino acids. Only the CDR3 DNA stays, 45 bases, in frame from base 1. Trimming takes 8 bases off V and 7 bases off J; junction bases not matched to a gene: 14. The receptor comes from a man aged 30 to 45 in good health and CMV-seropositive. The rearrangement joined TRBV28 to TRBJ1-5, with TRBD1 matching 7 junction bases. The sequenced sample consisted of PBMCs. The DNA is TGTGCCAGCGGAACAACCCCGCCAGGGGGGCAGCCCCAGCATTTT. The translation is CASGTTPPGGQPQHF.